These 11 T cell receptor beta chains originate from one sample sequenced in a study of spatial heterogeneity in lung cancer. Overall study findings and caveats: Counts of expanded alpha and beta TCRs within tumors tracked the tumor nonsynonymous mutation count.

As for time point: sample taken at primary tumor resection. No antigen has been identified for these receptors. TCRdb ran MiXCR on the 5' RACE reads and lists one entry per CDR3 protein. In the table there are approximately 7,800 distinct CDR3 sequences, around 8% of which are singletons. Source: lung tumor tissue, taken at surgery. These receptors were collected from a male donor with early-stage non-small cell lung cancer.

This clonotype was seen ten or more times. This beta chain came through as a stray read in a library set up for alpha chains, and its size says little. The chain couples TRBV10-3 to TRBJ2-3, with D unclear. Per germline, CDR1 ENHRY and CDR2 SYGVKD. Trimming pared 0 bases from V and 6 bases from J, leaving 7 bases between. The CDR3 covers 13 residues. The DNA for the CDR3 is TGTGCCATCAGTGAGTCAAGTGAGGATACGCAGTATTTT. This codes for CAISESSEDTQYF.

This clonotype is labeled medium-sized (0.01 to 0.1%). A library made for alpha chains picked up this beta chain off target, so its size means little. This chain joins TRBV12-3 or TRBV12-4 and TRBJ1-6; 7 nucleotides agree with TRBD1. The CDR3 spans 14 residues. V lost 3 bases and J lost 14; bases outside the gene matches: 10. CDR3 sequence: CASSFGTQGKSLHF. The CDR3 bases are TGTGCCAGCAGTTTTGGGACACAGGGGAAGTCCCTCCACTTT.

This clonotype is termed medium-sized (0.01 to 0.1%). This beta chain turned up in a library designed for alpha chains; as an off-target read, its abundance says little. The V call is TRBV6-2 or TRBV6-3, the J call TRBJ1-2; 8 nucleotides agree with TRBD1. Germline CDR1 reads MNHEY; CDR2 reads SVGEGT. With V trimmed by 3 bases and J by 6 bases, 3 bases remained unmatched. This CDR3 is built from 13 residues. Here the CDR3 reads CASSYRTGNGYTF. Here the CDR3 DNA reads TGTGCCAGCAGTTATCGGACAGGGAATGGCTACACCTTC.

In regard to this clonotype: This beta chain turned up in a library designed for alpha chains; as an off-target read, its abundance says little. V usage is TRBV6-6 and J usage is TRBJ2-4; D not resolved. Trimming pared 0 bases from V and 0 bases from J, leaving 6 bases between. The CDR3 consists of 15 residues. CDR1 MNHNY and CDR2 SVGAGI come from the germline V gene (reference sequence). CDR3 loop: CASSYSNTAKNIQYF. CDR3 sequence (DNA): TGTGCCAGCAGTTACTCGAACACAGCCAAAAACATTCAGTACTTC.

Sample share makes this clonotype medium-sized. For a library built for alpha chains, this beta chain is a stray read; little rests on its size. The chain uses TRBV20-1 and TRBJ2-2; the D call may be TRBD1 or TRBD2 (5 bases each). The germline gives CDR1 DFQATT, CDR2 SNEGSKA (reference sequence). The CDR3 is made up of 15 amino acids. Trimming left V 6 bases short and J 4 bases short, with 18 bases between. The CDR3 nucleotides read TGCAGTGCCATAGTCGGGGCATTGGGCACCGGGGAGCTGTTTTTT. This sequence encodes CSAIVGALGTGELFF.

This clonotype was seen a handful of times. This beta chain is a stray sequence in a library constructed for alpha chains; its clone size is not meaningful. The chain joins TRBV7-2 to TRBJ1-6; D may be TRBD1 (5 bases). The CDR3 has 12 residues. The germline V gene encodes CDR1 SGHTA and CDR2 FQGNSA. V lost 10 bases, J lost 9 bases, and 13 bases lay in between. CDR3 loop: CATSEGRSPLHF. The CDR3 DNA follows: TGTGCCACCTCTGAGGGGCGTTCACCCCTCCACTTT.

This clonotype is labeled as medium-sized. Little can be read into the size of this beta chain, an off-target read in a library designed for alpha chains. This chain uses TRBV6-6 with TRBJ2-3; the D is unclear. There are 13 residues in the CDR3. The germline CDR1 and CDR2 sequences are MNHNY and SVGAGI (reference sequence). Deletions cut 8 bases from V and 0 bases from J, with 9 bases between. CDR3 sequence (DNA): TGTGCCAGCTGTCAAGGTAGCACAGATACGCAGTATTTT. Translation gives CASCQGSTDTQYF.

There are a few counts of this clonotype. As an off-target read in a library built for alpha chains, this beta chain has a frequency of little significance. The CDR3 here is CASSLDRETQYF. The CDR3 bases are TGCGCCAGCAGCCTGGATCGAGAGACCCAGTACTTC. The rearrangement uses TRBV5-1 and TRBJ2-5, with D hard to call. Germline V gene sequence: CDR1 SGHRS, CDR2 YFSETQ. V was cut by 4 bases and J by 4 bases, with 8 bases left in between. CDR3 length: 12 amino acids.

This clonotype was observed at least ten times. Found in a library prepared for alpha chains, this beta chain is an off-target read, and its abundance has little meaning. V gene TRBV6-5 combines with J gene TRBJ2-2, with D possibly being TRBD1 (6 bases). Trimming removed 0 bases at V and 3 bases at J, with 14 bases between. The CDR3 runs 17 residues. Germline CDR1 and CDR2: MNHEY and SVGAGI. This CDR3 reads CASSYSLQGLDTGELFF. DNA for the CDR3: TGTGCCAGCAGTTACTCGTTACAGGGCCTAGACACCGGGGAGCTGTTTTTT.

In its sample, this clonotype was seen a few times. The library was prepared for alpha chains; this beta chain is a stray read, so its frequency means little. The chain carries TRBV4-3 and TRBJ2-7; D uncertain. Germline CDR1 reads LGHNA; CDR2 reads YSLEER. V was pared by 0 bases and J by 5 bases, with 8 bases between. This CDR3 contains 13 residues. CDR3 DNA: TGCGCCAGCAGCCAAGAGAAAAGGGACGAGCAGTACTTC. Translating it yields CASSQEKRDEQYF.

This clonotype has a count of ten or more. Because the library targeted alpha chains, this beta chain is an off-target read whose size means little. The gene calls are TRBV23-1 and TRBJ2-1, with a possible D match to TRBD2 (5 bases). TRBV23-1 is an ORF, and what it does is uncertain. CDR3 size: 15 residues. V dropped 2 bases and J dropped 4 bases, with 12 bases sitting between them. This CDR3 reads CASSQKTGVYNEQFF. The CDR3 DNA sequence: TGCGCCAGCAGTCAAAAAACCGGGGTATACAATGAGCAGTTCTTC.